This passage covers 14 T cell receptor beta chains from one sample sequenced in a study of technical replicates of blood from several donors. Sequencing was performed with immunoSEQ multiplex PCR; in TCRdb, only in-frame clones are kept and a portion is missing. This table holds 50,000 to 75,000 clones, 93% found once. The sequenced sample consisted of PBMCs. Every receptor here comes from a human donor in good health. Some clones in this sample may be carry-over from other donors' samples.

The chain combines TRBV5-1 with TRBJ2-1, with D possibly matching TRBD1 (5 bases). V lost 3 bases and J lost 4, with 14 bases in between. CDR1 is SGHRS and CDR2 is YFSETQ in the germline V gene. CDR3 size: 15 residues. CDR3 nucleotides: TGCGCCAGCAGCTCCAGGGCAAACGCTTACAATGAGCAGTTCTTC. Residues: CASSSRANAYNEQFF. The whole variable domain, remainder taken from reference TRBV5-1 and TRBJ2-1, is KAGVTQTPRYLIKTRGQQVTLSCSPISGHRSVSWYQQTPGQGLQFLFEYFSETQRNKGNFPGRFSGRQFSNSRSEMNVSTLELGDSALYLCASSSRANAYNEQFFGPGTRLTVL.

CDR3 in DNA: TGTGCCAGCGCGGGACAGGGGTCATGGGAGCAGTACTTC. Translating gives CASAGQGSWEQYF. The chain carries TRBV27 and TRBJ2-7; 10 bases line up with TRBD1. CDR1 and CDR2 (germline): MNHEY, SMNVEV (reference sequence). V trimming: 8 bases; J trimming: 7 bases; junction bases outside the gene matches: 8. There are 13 residues in the CDR3.

V usage is TRBV11-1 and J usage is TRBJ2-7; 9 nucleotides match TRBD1. CDR1 SGHAT and CDR2 FQDESV come from the germline V gene (reference sequence). The V gene end was trimmed by 5 bases and the J gene end by 4 bases; junction bases not matched to a gene: 6. CDR3 length: 14 amino acids. CDR3 residues: CASSPDRGLYEQYF. The CDR3 coding sequence is TGTGCCAGCAGCCCGGACAGGGGATTGTACGAGCAGTACTTC.

J is TRBJ2-1 and V is TRBV7-9; 13 bases match TRBD2. In germline, CDR1 is SEHNR, CDR2 FQNEAQ (reference sequence). J gave up 8 bases and V 5 bases, and 9 bases lay outside the gene matches. This CDR3 spans 16 amino acids. The CDR3 sequence: CASSDLTSGGADEQFF. The CDR3 DNA reads TGTGCCAGCAGCGACCTTACTAGCGGGGGGGCTGATGAGCAGTTCTTC.

The genes are TRBV6-1 and TRBJ2-3, with TRBD1 identical over 8 bases. The germline CDR1 and CDR2 sequences are MNHNS and SASEGT. Losses at the gene ends were 6 bases for V and 9 bases for J; bases not matched to a gene: 11. CDR3 size: 14 residues. The CDR3 spells CASSGQGGPLTQYF. CDR3 DNA sequence: TGTGCCAGCAGCGGACAGGGTGGGCCTTTGACGCAGTATTTT.

V and J are TRBV5-1 and TRBJ1-6; D not resolved. With 4 bases removed from V and 1 base from J, the gap between germline ends came to 9 bases. CDR1 is SGHRS and CDR2 is YFSETQ in the germline V gene. CDR3 length equals 15 residues. CDR3: CASSLVMSYNSPLHF. The CDR3 nucleotides read TGCGCCAGCAGCCTAGTAATGTCCTATAATTCACCCCTCCACTTT.

The J gene is TRBJ1-2, the V gene TRBV15; D is uncertain. Trimming removed 0 bases from V and 0 bases from J, with 17 bases in between. CDR3 length: 18 amino acids. Germline CDR1 is LNHNV and CDR2 is YYDKDF (reference sequence). CDR3 residues: CATSRDIANSSPNYGYTF. The CDR3 DNA sequence: TGTGCCACCAGCAGAGATATTGCGAACAGCTCTCCTAACTATGGCTACACCTTC.

This clone is judged medium-sized. This chain joins TRBV2 and TRBJ2-7; TRBD2 matches at 11 bases. This CDR3 region has 15 residues. CDR1 and CDR2 from the germline V gene are SNHLY and FYNNEI. The J segment lost 2 bases and the V segment lost 11 bases, leaving 11 bases of the junction unmatched. The CDR3 reads CASRRGTSGTYEQYF. The CDR3 region has the DNA TGTGCCTCACGCCGGGGGACTAGCGGCACCTACGAGCAGTACTTC.

This clone appeared a few times. This CDR3 is CASSSTFRIASGRATGELFF. The CDR3, as DNA: TGTGCCAGCAGTTCCACATTCAGGATTGCCAGCGGGAGGGCTACCGGGGAGCTGTTTTTT. The V call is TRBV28, the J call TRBJ2-2, with 10 bases aligning to TRBD2. The V gene end was trimmed by 4 bases and the J gene end by 5 bases; junction bases not matched to a gene: 19. Germline values: CDR1 MDHEN, CDR2 SYDVKM. The CDR3 contains 20 residues.

The gene calls are TRBV20-1 and TRBJ2-1, with a weak D call TRBD1 (6 bases). Deletions cut 6 bases from V and 10 bases from J, with 10 bases between. The CDR3 runs to 10 residues. CDR1 DFQATT and CDR2 SNEGSKA come from the germline V gene (reference sequence). Here the CDR3 reads CSARQDEQFF. CDR3 nucleotide sequence: TGCAGTGCGCGACAGGACGAGCAGTTCTTC.

V usage is TRBV4-3 and J usage is TRBJ2-1; TRBD2 matches 9 bases. The V gene's germline CDR1 is LGHNA and CDR2 YSLEER. V was pared by 3 bases and J by 9 bases, with 3 bases of the junction left unmatched. This CDR3 has 13 amino acids. The CDR3 spells CASSHASGVEQFF. In DNA, the CDR3 is TGCGCCAGCAGCCATGCTAGCGGGGTTGAGCAGTTCTTC.

This chain joins TRBV6-1 and TRBJ2-1, with D possibly TRBD2 on 5 matching bases. This CDR3 comprises 13 residues. Deletions cut 2 bases from V and 3 bases from J, with 5 bases between. Germline-derived CDR1 and CDR2 are MNHNS and SASEGT. The CDR3: CASSERDYNEQFF. The CDR3 DNA follows: TGTGCCAGCAGTGAACGGGACTACAATGAGCAGTTCTTC.

The J gene is TRBJ1-2, the V gene TRBV29-1, with D perhaps matching TRBD1 (6 bases). The CDR3 is made up of 14 amino acids. Germline V lookup: CDR1 SQVTM, CDR2 ANQGSEA. The germline V and J ends were trimmed by 7 bases and 4 bases, with 19 bases remaining between them. The CDR3 reads CSGRGRLTIYGYTF. CDR3 nucleotides: TGCAGCGGCAGGGGACGCCTAACTATCTATGGCTACACCTTC.

V and J are TRBV5-6 and TRBJ1-1; TRBD1 is a possible D gene (5 bases). CDR3 length: 15 amino acids. CDR1 and CDR2 (germline): SGHDT, YYEEEE. The ends were cut back, 2 bases at V and 7 bases at J, with 18 bases in the middle. CDR3 in amino acids: CASSFRISRVGEAFF. The CDR3 DNA follows: TGTGCCAGCAGCTTCAGAATAAGCAGGGTGGGTGAAGCTTTCTTT.